This entry is about one TCR beta chain. In its sample, this clonotype was seen a few times. Its specific antigen is unknown. There are no base qualities to consult, and no much larger clone falls within one base. RNA was extracted using the RNeasy kit, and roughly 0.5 to 1 microgram was reverse transcribed with random hexamers. The immunoSEQ multiplex PCR assay, covering 54 Vbeta and 13 Jbeta segments, was used to amplify TCR beta CDR3 regions. Bias from PCR amplification was corrected by using a synthetic template baseline for primer optimization and for computational correction. The study's own analysis went as follows. Reads were annotated to V, D and J genes per IMGT and analyzed with immunoSEQ Analyzer, keeping only productive sequences. To calculate clonality, Shannon entropy was normalized by log2 of the number of productive unique sequences and then subtracted from one. Public and private clones were assessed among the 100 most prevalent clones of each patient and control. Susac-specific clones were defined as absent from healthy and MS cohorts, around 970 published viral clones and other ImmuneACCESS disease sequences. Clones were called with MiXCR by TCRdb after fastp trimmed the public reads at Q25, and only in-frame beta chains were retained. Rows with a matching CDR3 protein are joined into one entry that keeps the most common DNA and genes. TCRdb's processing, not the authors' own work, is the source of the V and J calls. Here the sample has roughly 400,000 distinct CDR3 sequences; approximately 85% occur a single time. The ten largest clonotypes hold roughly 0.11% of the sample.

These data originate in a study of CD8 T cells in Susac syndrome (dated by TCRdb to about 2019). Some background on the complete study: Whether CD8+ T cell activation and differentiation in Susac syndrome was antigen driven was tested using repertoire sequencing. CD8+ T cell repertoire clonality was compared between some 13 healthy donors, approximately 14 Susac syndrome patients and fewer than 19 multiple sclerosis patients.

CDR1 SGHVS and CDR2 FQNEAQ were looked up in the germline V gene. V lost 4 bases and J lost 6 bases; the stretch between them is 21 bases long. Including cysteine and phenylalanine, the CDR3 has 16 amino acids. Kept here is only the CDR3 DNA, which spans 48 bases and is read in frame from base 1. What the work shows at the level of the full study, not this receptor alone: The number of individuals in the TCR sequencing and HLA analysis was recognized as being relatively small.

Peripheral blood CD8+ and CD4+ T cells from healthy donors, Susac syndrome patients and multiple sclerosis patients were profiled by high-throughput TCR beta sequencing. Multiple sclerosis controls were treatment-naive patients with stable or active relapsing-remitting disease fulfilling revised McDonald criteria. CD8+ TEMRA cells were enriched by FACS, while bulk CD8+ and CD4+ T cells were purified by magnetic negative isolation. Blood was collected in EDTA tubes and processed within 24 hours, with PBMCs isolated through density gradient centrifugation. PBMCs destined for TCR sequencing were cryopreserved in liquid nitrogen and later thawed in a 37 °C water bath. Purity of sorted or isolated CD4+, CD8+ and CD8+ TEMRA cells was at least 90%.

This TCR was recovered from a human donor with multiple sclerosis. The chain is made from TRBV7-8 and TRBJ1-1; the D gene is not confidently resolved. The sequenced sample consisted of CD8+ T cells from PBMCs. The CDR3 here reads CASSSRATLPNPEAFF. Here is the DNA: TGTGCCAGCAGCTCCCGGGCCACGCTGCCCAACCCTGAAGCTTTCTTT.